Presented here are 20 T cell receptor beta chains from one specimen sequenced in a study of cytomegalovirus exposure and HLA in healthy donors. Primers: 60 Vbeta forward and 13 Jbeta reverse. Sequencing used immunoSEQ multiplex PCR; TCRdb keeps in-frame clones, though not all of them. In the table there are about 72,000 clones, more than 75% of which are singletons. Sequencing was done on a sample of PBMCs. The receptors were gathered from a man younger than 35 in good health and CMV-seronegative.

This clone was detected only once. The chain is built from TRBV28 and TRBJ2-7, with 16 positions matching TRBD2. The trim removed 6 bases at V and 0 bases at J, leaving 8 bases unmatched. This CDR3 comprises 18 residues. The germline V gene encodes CDR1 MDHEN and CDR2 SYDVKM. The CDR3 region has the DNA TGTGCCAGCAGCCGAGAGGGACTAGCGGGAGGGCCCTCCTACGAGCAGTACTTC. It yields the protein CASSREGLAGGPSYEQYF.

This clone is judged medium-sized. The chain couples TRBV27 to TRBJ1-4, with a possible D match to TRBD1 (5 bases). The CDR3 spans 16 residues. V lost 5 bases and J lost 0, with 13 bases in between. Germline V gene sequence: CDR1 MNHEY, CDR2 SMNVEV (reference sequence). CDR3 coding DNA: TGTGCCAGCAGTCAGGGACTATCCACAACTAATGAAAAACTGTTTTTT. Residues: CASSQGLSTTNEKLFF.

This clone was seen once. The rearrangement uses TRBV4-3 and TRBJ2-1; 10 nucleotides line up with TRBD1. J lost 7 bases, V lost 3 bases, and 9 bases had no gene match. Germline V lookup: CDR1 LGHNA, CDR2 YSLEER. The length of the CDR3 is 16 residues. The CDR3: CASSQLPGQGLNEQFF. The DNA of the CDR3 is TGCGCCAGCAGCCAGTTACCGGGACAGGGGTTGAATGAGCAGTTCTTC.

This clone has only a few counts. The chain employs TRBV4-3 and TRBJ2-3; TRBD2 aligns across 12 bases. The CDR3 has 17 residues. Trimming cost V 1 base and J 5 bases; bases outside gene matches: 7. The germline gives CDR1 LGHNA, CDR2 YSLEER. The DNA of the CDR3 is TGCGCCAGCAGCCAAGTTCCTAGCGGGGGGGCCGTAGATACGCAGTATTTT. Its translation is CASSQVPSGGAVDTQYF.

The V and J genes are TRBV5-4 and TRBJ2-7, with 7 bases that match TRBD1. This CDR3 region has 13 residues. V lost 3 bases and J lost 6; bases outside the gene matches: 6. Germline CDR1 reads SGHNT; CDR2 reads YYREEE (reference sequence). The CDR3 region has the DNA TGTGCCAGCAGCTCAAAGACAGGGATCGAGCAGTACTTC. Amino acids: CASSSKTGIEQYF.

The J gene is TRBJ1-4, the V gene TRBV4-2; no clear D. The CDR3 contains 15 residues. Per germline, CDR1 LGHNA and CDR2 YNFKEQ. The V and J ends lost 0 bases and 1 base respectively, with 6 bases between them. In nucleotides, the CDR3 is TGTGCCAGCAGCCAAGAAATATTAACTAATGAAAAACTGTTTTTT. Translation: CASSQEILTNEKLFF.

The gene calls are TRBV4-1 and TRBJ2-7, with D hard to call. Germline CDR1 MGHRA, CDR2 YSYEKL. The CDR3 loop spans 13 amino acids. V shed 4 bases and J shed 2 bases, with 9 bases lying between them. CDR3 sequence: CASSPIPPYEQYF. In nucleotides, the CDR3 is TGCGCCAGCAGCCCCATCCCCCCCTACGAGCAGTACTTC.

With regard to this clone: Relative to the germline gene, one junction end is altered; a read error may explain this. The chain recombines TRBV5-6 with TRBJ2-7, with D possibly being TRBD1 (5 bases). The CDR3 runs 13 residues. CDR1 is SGHDT, CDR2 YYEEEE, per germline. Written as DNA, the CDR3 is TGTGCCAGCAGCTTGGACAGGACCTACGAGCAATACTTC. It specifies CASSLDRTYEQYF.

The count of this clone is one. This sequence joins TRBV18 and TRBJ2-7; D gene unclear. The germline CDR1 and CDR2 sequences are KGHSH and LQKENI. The CDR3 sequence is 15 residues long. Trimming cost V 1 base and J 0 bases, with 10 bases left between them. As DNA, the CDR3 is TGTGCCAGCTCACCACAATTCACTGGCTCCTACGAGCAGTACTTC. This sequence encodes CASSPQFTGSYEQYF.

The gene calls are TRBV4-3 and TRBJ1-1, with 7 bases aligning to TRBD1. Germline lookup yields CDR1 LGHNA and CDR2 YSLEER. CDR3 length equals 20 residues. Germline trimming cut 2 bases from V and 4 bases from J; bases unmatched to any gene: 22. In DNA form, the CDR3 reads TGCGCCAGCAGCCAATACCACATCTCCGGGACAGCGATTATCATCACTGAAGCTTTCTTT. Encoded protein: CASSQYHISGTAIIITEAFF.

In its sample, this clone was seen a few times. The genes are TRBV9 and TRBJ1-2, with TRBD1 identical over 7 bases. This CDR3 is 15 amino acids long. With 4 bases clipped from V and 2 bases from J, the junction kept 8 bases outside the gene matches. Germline V gene data show CDR1 as SGDLS and CDR2 as YYNGEE. The DNA of the CDR3 is TGTGCCAGCAGCTCTGACAGGGCAGGGAACTATGGCTACACCTTC. It encodes CASSSDRAGNYGYTF.

The chain uses TRBV4-1 and TRBJ2-5; 8 bases are a match to TRBD1. The CDR3 has 16 amino acids. Per the germline V gene, CDR1 is MGHRA and CDR2 is YSYEKL. J lost 0 bases, V lost 1 base, and 4 bases had no gene match. CDR3 in amino acids: CASSQVDRGDQETQYF. CDR3 in DNA: TGCGCCAGCAGCCAAGTTGACAGGGGTGACCAAGAGACCCAGTACTTC.

V usage is TRBV29-1 and J usage is TRBJ2-3; 11 bases agree with TRBD1. The germline V gene has CDR1 SQVTM and CDR2 ANQGSEA. CDR3 size: 15 residues. J lost 6 bases, V lost 6 bases, and 11 bases had no gene match. The CDR3 sequence: CSVGLWTGGDDTQYF. As DNA, the CDR3 is TGCAGCGTCGGACTTTGGACAGGGGGCGATGATACGCAGTATTTT.

V is TRBV28 and J is TRBJ1-5, with 9 bases that match TRBD1. The V and J ends lost 5 bases and 0 bases, in that order; junction bases with no gene match: 14. CDR1 and CDR2 (germline): MDHEN, SYDVKM. The length of the CDR3 is 19 residues. DNA of the CDR3: TGTGCCAGCAGTCTAAGCGGGACAGGGCGATCCTATAGCAATCAGCCCCAGCATTTT. Its protein product is CASSLSGTGRSYSNQPQHF. Using reference TRBV28 and TRBJ1-5 for the parts outside the CDR3, the full variable domain is DVKVTQSSRYLVKRTGEKVFLECVQDMDHENMFWYRQDPGLGLRLIYFSYDVKMKEKGDIPEGYSVSREKKERFSLILESASTNQTSMYLCASSLSGTGRSYSNQPQHFGDGTRLSIL.

The chain recombines TRBV9 with TRBJ1-1, with no clear D. The CDR3 length is 17 residues. Germline assignment: CDR1 SGDLS and CDR2 YYNGEE. Between the trimmed V and J ends, which lost 0 bases and 2 bases, there was a span of 17 bases. This CDR3 reads CASSVGFRGFDNTEAFF. Written as DNA, the CDR3 is TGTGCCAGCAGCGTAGGTTTCCGAGGATTCGATAACACTGAAGCTTTCTTT.

This clone came up a few times. V and J are TRBV29-1 and TRBJ1-5; TRBD1 might be the D (6 bases). The CDR3 loop spans 13 amino acids. Trimming left V 5 bases short and J 4 bases short, with 12 bases between. Looked up from germline, CDR1 is SQVTM and CDR2 is ANQGSEA. The CDR3 reads CSVLERGNQPQHF. In DNA form, the CDR3 reads TGCAGCGTTCTCGAGAGGGGGAATCAGCCCCAGCATTTT.

Remarks on this clone: The junction departs from the called germline gene at one end, perhaps through a read error. V and J are TRBV25-1 and TRBJ1-6, with 7 bases fitting TRBD1. CDR1 and CDR2 (germline): MGHDK, SYGVNS. The CDR3 is made up of 15 amino acids. The CDR3 sequence: CASRDETGLASPLNF. CDR3 coding DNA: TGTGCCAGCCGGGATGAGACAGGGCTTGCTTCACCCCTCAACTTT.

The chain couples TRBV6-5 to TRBJ1-1; 9 nucleotides agree with TRBD1. Losses at the gene ends were 0 bases for V and 1 base for J; bases not matched to a gene: 3. Germline CDR1 reads MNHEY; CDR2 reads SVGAGI. This CDR3 spans 16 amino acids. This CDR3 is CASSYSGTGTNTEAFF. The CDR3 bases are TGTGCCAGCAGTTACTCCGGGACAGGGACGAACACTGAAGCTTTCTTT.

This chain links TRBV7-2 with TRBJ2-5; TRBD1 aligns across 8 bases. The assigned J gene may be wrong: the sequence end matches TRBJ2-7 better. Germline loops: CDR1 SGHTA, CDR2 FQGNSA. CDR3 size: 16 residues. The CDR3 here is CASSPRDRPPLYEQYF. CDR3 nucleotide sequence: TGTGCCAGCAGCCCACGGGACAGGCCGCCTCTTTACGAGCAGTACTTC.

In nucleotides, the CDR3 is TGTGCCAGCAGCTTAACGGTAGGGACTCCGTACAATGAGCAGTTCTTC. As protein: CASSLTVGTPYNEQFF. J is TRBJ2-1 and V is TRBV11-3; the D gene is possibly TRBD2 (6 bases). Trimming removed 2 bases at V and 4 bases at J, with 15 bases between. Germline CDR1 reads SGHNT; CDR2 reads YENEEA. The CDR3 runs to 16 residues.